This entry is about one T cell receptor (beta chain). The antigen is unknown. Each subset's genomic DNA was shared equally among a number of immunoSEQ plates. Sequencing was performed with immunoSEQ multiplex PCR; in TCRdb, only in-frame clones are kept and a portion is missing. The table has roughly 2.5 million clones, around nine tenths seen once. Germline V CDR1 and CDR2: MDHEN, SYDVKM. The CDR3 length is 13 residues. Trimming removed 5 bases from V and 4 bases from J, with 11 bases in between. The sample belongs to a study of shared clonotypes between healthy human individuals. At the level of the study: In total, the donors were two women and a few men aged 18 to 49. Broader study findings: Having only a few donors restricted how much genetic and exposure-history diversity was captured. Relative to clonotypes present in all four donors, those not shared had lower generation probabilities.

The rearrangement links TRBV28 to TRBJ1-2; D gene ambiguous. The specimen sequenced was naive CD4+ T cells sorted from blood. Subset in this sample: CD45RA+ positively selected. The clonotype was recovered from a man aged 18 to 29 in good health. CDR3 in DNA: TGTGCCAGCAGTCCCCCGCGGGCCTATGGCTACACCTTC. Translated, it gives CASSPPRAYGYTF.